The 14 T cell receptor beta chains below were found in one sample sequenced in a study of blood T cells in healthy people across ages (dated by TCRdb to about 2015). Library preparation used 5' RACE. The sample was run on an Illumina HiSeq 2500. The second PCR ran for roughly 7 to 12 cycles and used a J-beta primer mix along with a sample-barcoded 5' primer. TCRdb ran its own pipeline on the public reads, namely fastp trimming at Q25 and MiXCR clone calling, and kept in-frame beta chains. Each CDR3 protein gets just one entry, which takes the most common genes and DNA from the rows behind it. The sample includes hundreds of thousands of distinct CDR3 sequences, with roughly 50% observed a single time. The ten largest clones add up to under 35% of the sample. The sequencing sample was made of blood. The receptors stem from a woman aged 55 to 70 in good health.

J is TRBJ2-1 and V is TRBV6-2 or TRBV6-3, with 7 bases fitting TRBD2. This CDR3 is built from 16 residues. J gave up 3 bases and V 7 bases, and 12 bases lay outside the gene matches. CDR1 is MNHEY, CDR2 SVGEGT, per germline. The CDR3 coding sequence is TGTGCCAGCAACCCTTCCCTTCCGGGGGGCTACAATGAGCAGTTCTTC. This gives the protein CASNPSLPGGYNEQFF.

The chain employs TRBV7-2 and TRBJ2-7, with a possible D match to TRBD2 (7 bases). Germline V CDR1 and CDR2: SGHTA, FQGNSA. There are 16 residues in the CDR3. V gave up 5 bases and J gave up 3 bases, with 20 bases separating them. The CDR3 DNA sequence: TGTGCCAGCAGCCGTTTAAGGGGGAGGGAGAACTACGAGCAGTACTTC. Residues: CASSRLRGRENYEQYF.

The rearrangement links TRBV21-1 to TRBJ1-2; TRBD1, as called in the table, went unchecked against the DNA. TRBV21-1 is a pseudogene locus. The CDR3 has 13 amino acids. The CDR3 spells CASAGGTPCGYTF. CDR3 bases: TGTGCCAGCGCGGGGGGTACCCCATGTGGCTACACCTTC.

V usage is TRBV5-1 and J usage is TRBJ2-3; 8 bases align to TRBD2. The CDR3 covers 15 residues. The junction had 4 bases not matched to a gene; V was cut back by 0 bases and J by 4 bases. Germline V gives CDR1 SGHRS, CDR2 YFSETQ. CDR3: CASSLGAGVSDTQYF. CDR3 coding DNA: TGCGCCAGCAGCTTGGGAGCGGGAGTGTCAGATACGCAGTATTTT.

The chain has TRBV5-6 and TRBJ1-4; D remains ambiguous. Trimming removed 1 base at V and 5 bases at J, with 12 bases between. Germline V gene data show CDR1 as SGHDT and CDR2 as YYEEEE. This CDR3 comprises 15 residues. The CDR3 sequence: CASSLRVTENEKLFF. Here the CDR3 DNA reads TGTGCCAGCAGCTTGAGAGTGACGGAAAATGAAAAACTGTTTTTT.

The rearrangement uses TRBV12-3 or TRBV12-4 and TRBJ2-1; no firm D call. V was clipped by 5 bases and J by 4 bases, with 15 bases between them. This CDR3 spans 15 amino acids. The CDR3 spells CASSIDTFLYNEQFF. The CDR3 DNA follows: TGTGCCAGCAGTATAGACACTTTCCTATACAATGAGCAGTTCTTC.

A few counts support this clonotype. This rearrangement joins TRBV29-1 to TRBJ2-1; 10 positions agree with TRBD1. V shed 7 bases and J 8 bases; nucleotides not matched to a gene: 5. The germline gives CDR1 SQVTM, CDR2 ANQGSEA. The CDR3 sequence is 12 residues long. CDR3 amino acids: CSGGQGIYEQFF. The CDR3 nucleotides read TGCAGCGGGGGACAGGGGATCTATGAGCAGTTCTTC.

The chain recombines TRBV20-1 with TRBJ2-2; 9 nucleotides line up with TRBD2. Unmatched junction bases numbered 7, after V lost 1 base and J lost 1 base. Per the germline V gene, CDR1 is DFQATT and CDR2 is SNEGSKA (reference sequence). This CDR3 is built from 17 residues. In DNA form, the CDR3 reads TGCAGTGCTAGAGGCCCCCTAGCGGGATGGAACACCGGGGAGCTGTTTTTT. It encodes CSARGPLAGWNTGELFF.

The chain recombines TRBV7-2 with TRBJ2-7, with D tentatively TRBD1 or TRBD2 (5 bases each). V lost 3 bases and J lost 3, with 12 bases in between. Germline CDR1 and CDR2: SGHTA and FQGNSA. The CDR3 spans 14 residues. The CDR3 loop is CASSFVRDRYEQYF. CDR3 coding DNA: TGTGCCAGCAGCTTTGTCCGGGACCGCTACGAGCAGTACTTC.

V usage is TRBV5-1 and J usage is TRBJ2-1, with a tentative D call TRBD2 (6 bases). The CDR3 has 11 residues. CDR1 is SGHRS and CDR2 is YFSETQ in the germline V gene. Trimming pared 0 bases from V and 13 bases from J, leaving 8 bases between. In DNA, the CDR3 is TGCGCCAGCAGCTTGGAGGGACTCCAGTTCTTC. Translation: CASSLEGLQFF.

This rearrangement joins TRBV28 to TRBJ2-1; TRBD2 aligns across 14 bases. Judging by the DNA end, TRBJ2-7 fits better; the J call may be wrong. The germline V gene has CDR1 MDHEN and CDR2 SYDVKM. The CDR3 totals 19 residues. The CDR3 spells CASSPYGTSGRAENNEQYF. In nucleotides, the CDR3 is TGTGCCAGCAGTCCCTACGGGACTAGCGGGAGAGCAGAGAACAATGAGCAGTACTTC.

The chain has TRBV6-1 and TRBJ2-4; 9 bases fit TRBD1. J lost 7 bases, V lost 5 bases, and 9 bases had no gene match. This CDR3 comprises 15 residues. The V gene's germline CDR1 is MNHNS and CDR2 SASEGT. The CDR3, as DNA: TGTGCCAGCAGTCCTCCGAGGGGACAGGGTAACATTCAGTACTTC. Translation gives CASSPPRGQGNIQYF.

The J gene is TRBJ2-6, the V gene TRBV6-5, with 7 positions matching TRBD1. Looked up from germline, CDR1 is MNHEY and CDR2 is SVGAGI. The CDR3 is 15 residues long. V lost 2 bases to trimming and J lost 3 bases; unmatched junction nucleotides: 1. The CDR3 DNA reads TGTGCCAGCAGTTACCGGACAGGTGGGGCCAACGTCCTGACTTTC. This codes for CASSYRTGGANVLTF.

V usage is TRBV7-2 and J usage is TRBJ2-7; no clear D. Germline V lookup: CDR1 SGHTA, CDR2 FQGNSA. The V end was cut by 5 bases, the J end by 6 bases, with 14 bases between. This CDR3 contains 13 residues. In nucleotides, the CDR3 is TGTGCCAGCAGCGTAGGCAGTCAGCGCGAGCAGTACTTC. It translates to CASSVGSQREQYF.